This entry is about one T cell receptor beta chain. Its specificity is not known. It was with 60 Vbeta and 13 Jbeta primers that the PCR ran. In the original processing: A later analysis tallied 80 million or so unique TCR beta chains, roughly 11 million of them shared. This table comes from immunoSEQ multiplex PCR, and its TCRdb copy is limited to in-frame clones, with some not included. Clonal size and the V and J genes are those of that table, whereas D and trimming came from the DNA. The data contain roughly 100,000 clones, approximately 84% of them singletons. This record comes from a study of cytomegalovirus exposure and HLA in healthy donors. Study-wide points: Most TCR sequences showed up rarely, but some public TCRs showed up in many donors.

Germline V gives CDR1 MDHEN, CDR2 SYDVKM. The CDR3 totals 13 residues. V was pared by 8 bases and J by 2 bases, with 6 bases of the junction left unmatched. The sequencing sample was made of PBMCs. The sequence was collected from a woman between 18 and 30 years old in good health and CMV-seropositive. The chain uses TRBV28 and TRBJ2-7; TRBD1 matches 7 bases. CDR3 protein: CASLRDSPYEQYF. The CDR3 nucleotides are TGTGCCAGCCTACGGGACAGCCCCTACGAGCAGTACTTC.